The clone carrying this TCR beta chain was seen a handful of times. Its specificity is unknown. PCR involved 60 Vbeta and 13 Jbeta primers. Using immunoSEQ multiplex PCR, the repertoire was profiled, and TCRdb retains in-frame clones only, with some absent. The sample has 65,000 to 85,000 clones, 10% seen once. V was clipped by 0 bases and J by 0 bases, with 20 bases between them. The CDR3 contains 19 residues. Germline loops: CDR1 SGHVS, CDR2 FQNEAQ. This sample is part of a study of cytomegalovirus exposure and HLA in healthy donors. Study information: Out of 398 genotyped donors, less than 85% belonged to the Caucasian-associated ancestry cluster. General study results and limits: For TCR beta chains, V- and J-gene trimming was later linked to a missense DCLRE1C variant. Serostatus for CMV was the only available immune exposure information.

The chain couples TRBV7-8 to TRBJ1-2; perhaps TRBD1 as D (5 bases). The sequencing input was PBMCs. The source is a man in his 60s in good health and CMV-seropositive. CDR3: CASSLAFRQRKESNYGYTF. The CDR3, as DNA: TGTGCCAGCAGCTTAGCGTTTCGACAGAGAAAAGAATCTAACTATGGCTACACCTTC.